Described below is a single TCR beta chain sequence and its context. Sequencing was performed with immunoSEQ multiplex PCR; in TCRdb, only in-frame clones are kept and a portion is missing. The table has just over 650,000 clones, approximately 90% seen once. The data belong to a study of blood T cell repertoires in COVID-19. Across the whole study: Collection of acute and convalescent COVID-19 samples took place in the United States, Italy and Spain.

Trimming removed 0 bases from V and 3 bases from J; junction bases left unmatched: 8. CDR1 MGHRA and CDR2 YSYEKL come from the germline V gene. The CDR3 consists of 17 residues. V and J are TRBV4-1 and TRBJ2-1; TRBD1 aligns across 7 bases. The material sequenced was peripheral blood. The clonotype was recovered from a woman aged 18-29 years with acute or convalescent COVID-19. The CDR3, as DNA: TGCGCCAGCAGCCAAGACTGGGGACAGAGGAACTACAATGAGCAGTTCTTC. It codes for CASSQDWGQRNYNEQFF.